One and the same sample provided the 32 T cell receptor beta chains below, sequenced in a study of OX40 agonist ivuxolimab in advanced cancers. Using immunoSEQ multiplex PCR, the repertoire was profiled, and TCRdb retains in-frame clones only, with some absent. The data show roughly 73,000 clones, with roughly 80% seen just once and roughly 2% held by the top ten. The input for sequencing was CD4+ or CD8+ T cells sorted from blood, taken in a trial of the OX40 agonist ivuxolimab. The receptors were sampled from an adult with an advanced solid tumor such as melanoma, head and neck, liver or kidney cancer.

The CDR3 DNA sequence: TGTGCCAGCAGTTACTTCGACAGGAGCTACGAGCAGTACTTC. Translated, it gives CASSYFDRSYEQYF. The rearrangement joins TRBV6-5 to TRBJ2-7; a possible D gene is TRBD1 (6 bases). Germline loops: CDR1 MNHEY, CDR2 SVGAGI. Between the trimmed V and J ends, which lost 1 base and 3 bases, there was a span of 10 bases. There are 14 residues in the CDR3.

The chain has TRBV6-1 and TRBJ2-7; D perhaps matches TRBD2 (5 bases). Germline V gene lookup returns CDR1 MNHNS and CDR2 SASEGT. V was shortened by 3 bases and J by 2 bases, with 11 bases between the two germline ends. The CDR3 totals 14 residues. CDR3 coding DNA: TGTGCCAGCAGTGATACAGCCGGGGCCTACGAGCAGTACTTC. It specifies CASSDTAGAYEQYF.

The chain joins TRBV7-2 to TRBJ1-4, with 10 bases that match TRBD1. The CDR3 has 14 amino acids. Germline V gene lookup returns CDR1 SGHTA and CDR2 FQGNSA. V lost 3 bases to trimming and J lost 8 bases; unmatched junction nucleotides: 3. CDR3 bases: TGTGCCAGCAGCTTCGGACAGGGGGTGGAAAAACTGTTTTTT. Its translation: CASSFGQGVEKLFF.

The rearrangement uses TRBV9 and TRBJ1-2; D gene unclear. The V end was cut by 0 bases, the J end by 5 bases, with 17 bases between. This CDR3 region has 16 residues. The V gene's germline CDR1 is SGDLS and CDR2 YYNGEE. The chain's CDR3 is CASSVGSAGREYGYTF. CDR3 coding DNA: TGTGCCAGCAGCGTAGGGTCGGCGGGCAGAGAGTATGGCTACACCTTC. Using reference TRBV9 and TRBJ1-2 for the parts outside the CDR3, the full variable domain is DSGVTQTPKHLITATGQRVTLRCSPRSGDLSVYWYQQSLDQGLQFLIQYYNGEERAKGNILERFSAQQFPDLHSELNLSSLELGDSALYFCASSVGSAGREYGYTFGSGTRLTVV.

The CDR3 reads CASNRGGGKETQYF. The CDR3 DNA follows: TGTGCCAGCAATCGCGGCGGGGGGAAAGAGACCCAGTACTTC. This chain uses TRBV6-6 with TRBJ2-5, with TRBD2 matching 8 bases. CDR1 MNHNY and CDR2 SVGAGI come from the germline V gene (reference sequence). This CDR3 has 14 amino acids. V shed 7 bases and J 3 bases; nucleotides not matched to a gene: 7.

For the CDR3, the DNA is TGTGCCAGTAAGGAGACAGCTAACACCGGGGAGCTGTTTTTT. Translated: CASKETANTGELFF. The chain joins TRBV19 to TRBJ2-2, with D perhaps TRBD1 (5 bases). Trimming removed 7 bases at V and 2 bases at J, with 11 bases between. Germline CDR1 LNHDA, CDR2 SQIVND (reference sequence). The CDR3 is 14 residues long.

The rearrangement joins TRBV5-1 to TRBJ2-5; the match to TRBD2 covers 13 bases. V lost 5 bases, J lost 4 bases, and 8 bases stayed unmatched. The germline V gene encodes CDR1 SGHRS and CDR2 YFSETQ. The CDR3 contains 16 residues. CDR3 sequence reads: CASSRGLAGESETQYF. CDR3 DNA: TGCGCCAGCAGTCGCGGACTAGCGGGGGAGTCAGAGACCCAGTACTTC.

The CDR3 sequence: CAVTGTGSTEAFF. CDR3 in DNA: TGTGCCGTCACCGGGACAGGGAGCACTGAAGCTTTCTTT. The chain has TRBV6-5 and TRBJ1-1; 9 bases match TRBD1. Germline CDR1 is MNHEY and CDR2 is SVGAGI. The CDR3 spans 13 residues. Trimming removed 11 bases from V and 4 bases from J; junction bases left unmatched: 8.

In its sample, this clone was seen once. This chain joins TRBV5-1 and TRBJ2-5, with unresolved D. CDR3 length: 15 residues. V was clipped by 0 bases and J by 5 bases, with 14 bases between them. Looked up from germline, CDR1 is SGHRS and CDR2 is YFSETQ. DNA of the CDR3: TGCGCCAGCAGCTTGGCGTCCGGTTCTGGGGAGACCCAGTACTTC. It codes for CASSLASGSGETQYF.

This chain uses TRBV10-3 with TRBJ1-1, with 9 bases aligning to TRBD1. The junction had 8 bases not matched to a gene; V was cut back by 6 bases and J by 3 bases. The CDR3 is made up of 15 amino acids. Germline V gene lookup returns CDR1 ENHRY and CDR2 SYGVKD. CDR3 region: CAIRDRDREDTEAFF. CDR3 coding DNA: TGTGCCATCAGGGATCGGGACAGGGAGGACACTGAAGCTTTCTTT.

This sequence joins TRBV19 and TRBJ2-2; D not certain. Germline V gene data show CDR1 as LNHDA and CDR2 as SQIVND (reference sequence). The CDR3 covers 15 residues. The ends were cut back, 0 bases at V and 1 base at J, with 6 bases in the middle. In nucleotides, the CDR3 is TGTGCCAGTAGTATAGAGTTGGGGAACACCGGGGAGCTGTTTTTT. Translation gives CASSIELGNTGELFF.

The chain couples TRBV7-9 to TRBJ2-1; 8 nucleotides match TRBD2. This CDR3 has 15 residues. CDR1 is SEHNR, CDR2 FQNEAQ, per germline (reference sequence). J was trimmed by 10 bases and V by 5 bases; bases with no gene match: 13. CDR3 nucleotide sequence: TGTGCCAGCAGCGAGCCGGGACTAGAGTTGAACGAGCAGTTCTTC. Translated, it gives CASSEPGLELNEQFF.

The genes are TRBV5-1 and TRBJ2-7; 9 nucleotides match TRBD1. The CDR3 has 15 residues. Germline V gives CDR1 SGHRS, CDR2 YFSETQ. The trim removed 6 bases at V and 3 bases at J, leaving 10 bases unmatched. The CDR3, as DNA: TGCGCCAGCACCAGAAGAGGACAGGGGATCTACGAGCAGTACTTC. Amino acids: CASTRRGQGIYEQYF.

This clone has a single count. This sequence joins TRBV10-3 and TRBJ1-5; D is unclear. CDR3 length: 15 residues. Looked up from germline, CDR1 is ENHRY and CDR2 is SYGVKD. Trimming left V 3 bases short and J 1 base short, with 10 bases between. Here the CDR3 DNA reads TGTGCCATCAGTGAAGGGTCGAACAGCAATCAGCCCCAGCATTTT. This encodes CAISEGSNSNQPQHF.

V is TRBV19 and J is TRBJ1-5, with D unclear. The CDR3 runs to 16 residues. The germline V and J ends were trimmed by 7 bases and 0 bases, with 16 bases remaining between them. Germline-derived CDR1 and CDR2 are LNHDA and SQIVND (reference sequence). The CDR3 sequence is CASTPGGINSNQPQHF. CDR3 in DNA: TGTGCCAGTACCCCCGGTGGGATTAATAGCAATCAGCCCCAGCATTTT.

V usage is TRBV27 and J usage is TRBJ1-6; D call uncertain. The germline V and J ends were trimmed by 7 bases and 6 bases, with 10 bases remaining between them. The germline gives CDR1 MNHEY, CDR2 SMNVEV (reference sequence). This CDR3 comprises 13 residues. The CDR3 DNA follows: TGTGCCAGCACCCCGACCTTTAATTCACCCCTCCACTTT. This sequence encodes CASTPTFNSPLHF.

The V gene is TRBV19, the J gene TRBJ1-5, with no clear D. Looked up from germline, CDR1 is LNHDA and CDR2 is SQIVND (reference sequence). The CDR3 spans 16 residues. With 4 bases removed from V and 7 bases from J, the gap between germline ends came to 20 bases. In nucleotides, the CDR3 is TGTGCCAGTAGTAGTAGTGGAGTGCGGGCAGGACAGCCCCAGCATTTT. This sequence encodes CASSSSGVRAGQPQHF.

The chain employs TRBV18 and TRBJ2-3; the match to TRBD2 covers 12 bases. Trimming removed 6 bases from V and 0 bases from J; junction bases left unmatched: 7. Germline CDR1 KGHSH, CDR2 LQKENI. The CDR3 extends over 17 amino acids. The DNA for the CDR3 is TGTGCCAGCTCGCGACGGACTAGCGGGATTAGCACAGATACGCAGTATTTT. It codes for CASSRRTSGISTDTQYF.

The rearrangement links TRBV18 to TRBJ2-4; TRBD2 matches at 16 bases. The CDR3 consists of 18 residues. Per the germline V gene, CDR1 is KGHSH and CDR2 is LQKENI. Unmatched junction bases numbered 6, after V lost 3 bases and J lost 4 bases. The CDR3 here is CASSPPGLAGGPKNIQYF. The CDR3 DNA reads TGTGCCAGCTCACCTCCGGGACTAGCGGGGGGGCCAAAAAACATTCAGTACTTC.

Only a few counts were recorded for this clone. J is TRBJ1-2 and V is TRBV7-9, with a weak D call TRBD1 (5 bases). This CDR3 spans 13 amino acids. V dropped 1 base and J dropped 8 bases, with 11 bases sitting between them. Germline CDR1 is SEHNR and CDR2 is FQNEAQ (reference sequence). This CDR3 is CASSLDGRGGYTF. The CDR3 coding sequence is TGTGCCAGCAGCTTAGACGGGAGGGGCGGCTACACCTTC.

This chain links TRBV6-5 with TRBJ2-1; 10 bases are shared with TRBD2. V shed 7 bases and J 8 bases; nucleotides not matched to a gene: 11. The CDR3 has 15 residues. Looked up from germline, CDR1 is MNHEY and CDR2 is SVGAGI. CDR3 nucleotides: TGTGCCAGCACCCCACCTAGCGGGAGAAGCGATGAGCAGTTCTTC. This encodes CASTPPSGRSDEQFF.

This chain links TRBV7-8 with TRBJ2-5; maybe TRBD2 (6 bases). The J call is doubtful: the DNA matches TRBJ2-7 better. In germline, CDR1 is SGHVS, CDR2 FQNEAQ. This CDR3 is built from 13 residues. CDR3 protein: CASSPNVADEQYF. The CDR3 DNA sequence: TGTGCCAGCAGCCCTAACGTAGCGGACGAGCAGTACTTC.

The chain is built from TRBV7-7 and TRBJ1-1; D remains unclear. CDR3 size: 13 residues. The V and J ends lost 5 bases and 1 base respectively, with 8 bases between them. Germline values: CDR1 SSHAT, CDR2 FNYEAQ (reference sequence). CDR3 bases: TGTGCCAGCAGCAGACGACAGAACACTGAAGCTTTCTTT. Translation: CASSRRQNTEAFF.

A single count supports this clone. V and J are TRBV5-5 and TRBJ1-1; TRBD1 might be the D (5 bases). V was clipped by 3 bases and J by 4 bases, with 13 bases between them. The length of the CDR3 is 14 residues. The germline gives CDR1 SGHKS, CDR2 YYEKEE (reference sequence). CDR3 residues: CASSWPGEGTEAFF. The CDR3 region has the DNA TGTGCCAGCAGCTGGCCGGGGGAGGGCACTGAAGCTTTCTTT. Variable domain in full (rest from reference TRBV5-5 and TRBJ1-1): DAGVTQSPTHLIKTRGQQVTLRCSPISGHKSVSWYQQVLGQGPQFIFQYYEKEERGRGNFPDRFSARQFPNYSSELNVNALLLGDSALYLCASSWPGEGTEAFFGQGTRLTVV.

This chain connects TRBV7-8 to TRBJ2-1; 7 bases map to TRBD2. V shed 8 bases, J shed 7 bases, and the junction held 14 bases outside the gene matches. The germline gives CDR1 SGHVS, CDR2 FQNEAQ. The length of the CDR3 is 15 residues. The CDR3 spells CASRLLRAGPNEQFF. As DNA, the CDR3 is TGTGCCAGCCGCCTGCTTCGAGCGGGACCAAATGAGCAGTTCTTC.

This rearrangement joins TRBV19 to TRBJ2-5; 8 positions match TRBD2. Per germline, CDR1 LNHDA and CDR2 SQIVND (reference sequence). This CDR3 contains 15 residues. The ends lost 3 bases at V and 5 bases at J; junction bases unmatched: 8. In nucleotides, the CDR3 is TGTGCCAGTAGTATCCCCGCGGGAGGTTTTGAGACCCAGTACTTC. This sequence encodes CASSIPAGGFETQYF.

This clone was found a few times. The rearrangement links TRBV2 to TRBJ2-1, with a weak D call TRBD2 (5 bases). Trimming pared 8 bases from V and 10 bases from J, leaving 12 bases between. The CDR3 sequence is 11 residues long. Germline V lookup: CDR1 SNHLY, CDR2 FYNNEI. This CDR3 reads CASLSSREQFF. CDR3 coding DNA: TGTGCCAGCCTCTCTAGCAGGGAGCAGTTCTTC.

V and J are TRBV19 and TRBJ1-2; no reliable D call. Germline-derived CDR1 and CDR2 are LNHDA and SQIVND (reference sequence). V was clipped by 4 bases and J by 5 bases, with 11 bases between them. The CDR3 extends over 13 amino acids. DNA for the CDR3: TGTGCCAGTAGTAAGGATCCAGATTATGGCTACACCTTC. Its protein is CASSKDPDYGYTF.

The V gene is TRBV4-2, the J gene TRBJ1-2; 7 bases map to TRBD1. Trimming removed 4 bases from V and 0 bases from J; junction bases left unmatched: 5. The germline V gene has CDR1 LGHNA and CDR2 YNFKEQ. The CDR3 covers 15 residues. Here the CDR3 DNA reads TGTGCCAGCAGCCGCGACAGGGATCCTAACTATGGCTACACCTTC. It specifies CASSRDRDPNYGYTF.

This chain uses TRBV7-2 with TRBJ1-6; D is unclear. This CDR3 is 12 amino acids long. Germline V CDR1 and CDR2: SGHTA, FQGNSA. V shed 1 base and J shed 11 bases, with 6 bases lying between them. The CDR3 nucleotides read TGTGCCAGCAGCTTAGATATTACACCCCTCCACTTT. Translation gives CASSLDITPLHF.

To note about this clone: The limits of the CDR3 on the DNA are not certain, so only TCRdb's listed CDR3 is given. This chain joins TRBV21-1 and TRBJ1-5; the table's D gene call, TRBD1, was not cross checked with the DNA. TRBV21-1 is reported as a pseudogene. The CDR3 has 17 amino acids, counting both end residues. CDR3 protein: CASSNGGVGRGNQPQHF.

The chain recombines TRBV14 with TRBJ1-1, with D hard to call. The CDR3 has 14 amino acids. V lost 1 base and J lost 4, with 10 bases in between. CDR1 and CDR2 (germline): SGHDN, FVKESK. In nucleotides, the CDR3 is TGTGCCAGCAGCCAAGTGTTTTCGGGCACTGAAGCTTTCTTT. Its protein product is CASSQVFSGTEAFF.